A single sample is the source of the 30 T cell receptor beta chains below, sequenced in a study of vaccination and CD4 T cells after COVID-19. No antigens are known for them. Time point noted: late sampling 161 to 241 days after vaccination in a few convalescent patients. Sample treatment: 10-day PBMC culture with coronavirus spike peptide pools or control peptides (ViraFEST assay). With the Oncomine TCR Beta short-read assay, DNA from cultured CD4+ T cells was sequenced. TCRdb itself ran the PCR reads through MiXCR, one entry per CDR3 protein. This sample carries about 17,000 distinct CDR3 sequences, around 50% of them seen once, and the ten largest clones take about a fifth. Sequences were derived from CD4+ T cells from blood, cultured in vitro, sampled about 7 months after SARS-CoV-2 vaccination. Receptors originate from a human donor who had recovered from COVID-19.

This clonotype was observed a handful of times. The V call is TRBV12-3 or TRBV12-4, the J call TRBJ2-5; 9 bases match TRBD2. The CDR3 is 14 residues long. V lost 3 bases and J lost 3; bases outside the gene matches: 2. In DNA form, the CDR3 reads TGTGCCAGCAGTTTGCGGGGGGGCAAAGAGACCCAGTACTTC. It specifies CASSLRGGKETQYF.

The chain couples TRBV30 to TRBJ2-5, with TRBD2 identical over 14 bases. Per germline, CDR1 GTSNPN and CDR2 SVGIG (reference sequence). The CDR3 consists of 15 residues. Trimming at V came to 5 bases and at J to 5 bases, leaving 7 bases not matched to a gene. The CDR3 DNA follows: TGTGCCTGGGCCGGGACTAGCGGGAGTGCGGAGACCCAGTACTTC. It is translated as CAWAGTSGSAETQYF.

This chain uses TRBV20-1 with TRBJ1-1; TRBD1 might be the D (6 bases). Germline CDR1 DFQATT, CDR2 SNEGSKA (reference sequence). Trimming removed 5 bases from V and 5 bases from J, with 24 bases in between. This CDR3 comprises 16 residues. The chain's CDR3 is CSAPQPGHAEGTEAFF. In nucleotides, the CDR3 is TGCAGTGCTCCACAACCGGGACATGCGGAAGGTACTGAAGCTTTCTTT.

This clonotype is medium-sized. The chain carries TRBV20-1 and TRBJ1-2, with TRBD1 matching over 8 bases. The germline CDR1 and CDR2 sequences are DFQATT and SNEGSKA (reference sequence). The CDR3 totals 14 residues. The V gene end was trimmed by 0 bases and the J gene end by 6 bases; junction bases not matched to a gene: 6. CDR3 nucleotides: TGCAGTGCTAGAGATGGCAGGGGGCTCGATGGCTACACCTTC. It is translated as CSARDGRGLDGYTF.

This clonotype was recorded a few times. V is TRBV27 and J is TRBJ2-5, with D perhaps matching TRBD1 or TRBD2 (5 bases each). Trimming cost V 6 bases and J 5 bases, with 19 bases left between them. The CDR3 extends over 15 amino acids. Per germline, CDR1 MNHEY and CDR2 SMNVEV (reference sequence). For the CDR3, the DNA is TGTGCCAGCAGCCAATTGGGGGTTCGGGGTGAGACCCAGTACTTC. As protein: CASSQLGVRGETQYF.

This clonotype showed up just a few times. The chain links TRBV6-1 to TRBJ2-1; 8 bases align to TRBD2. The J segment lost 4 bases and the V segment lost 7 bases, leaving 12 bases of the junction unmatched. The CDR3 loop spans 16 amino acids. CDR1 MNHNS and CDR2 SASEGT come from the germline V gene. The CDR3 here is CASNRGRTSGYNEQFF. DNA of the CDR3: TGTGCCAGCAACCGAGGAAGAACTAGCGGTTACAATGAGCAGTTCTTC.

Only a few counts were recorded for this clonotype. The rearrangement uses TRBV7-8 and TRBJ1-1, with unresolved D. Germline V gene sequence: CDR1 SGHVS, CDR2 FQNEAQ. This CDR3 region has 11 residues. Trimming left V 5 bases short and J 8 bases short, with 9 bases between. In DNA, the CDR3 is TGTGCCAGCAGCCTCCAGGCAGAAGCTTTCTTT. It is translated as CASSLQAEAFF.

The chain joins TRBV6-5 to TRBJ2-7, with 8 bases fitting TRBD2. The V gene's germline CDR1 is MNHEY and CDR2 SVGAGI. Trimming at V came to 1 base and at J to 2 bases, leaving 1 base not matched to a gene. CDR3 length: 14 residues. The CDR3 is CASSYWRGAYEQYF. The CDR3 nucleotides are TGTGCCAGCAGTTACTGGCGGGGGGCCTACGAGCAGTACTTC.

This clonotype was seen more than once but under ten times. V is TRBV2 and J is TRBJ1-5; possibly TRBD1 for D (5 bases). Germline V lookup: CDR1 SNHLY, CDR2 FYNNEI. The V and J ends lost 5 bases and 5 bases respectively, with 10 bases between them. The CDR3 runs to 13 residues. Written as DNA, the CDR3 is TGTGCCAGCAGTAAAGGGACGGATCAGCCCCAGCATTTT. This encodes CASSKGTDQPQHF.

This rearrangement joins TRBV5-6 to TRBJ2-5; a weak D match, TRBD2 (6 bases). The V end was cut by 1 base, the J end by 5 bases, with 15 bases between. The CDR3 extends over 15 amino acids. The germline CDR1 and CDR2 sequences are SGHDT and YYEEEE. This CDR3 is CASSLISTAGETQYF. CDR3 in DNA: TGTGCCAGCAGCTTGATTTCCACGGCGGGGGAGACCCAGTACTTC.

This clonotype has only a few counts. The chain couples TRBV7-8 to TRBJ2-5, with 12 nucleotides matching TRBD2. V was pared by 3 bases and J by 2 bases, with 10 bases of the junction left unmatched. This CDR3 has 18 amino acids. Germline V gene lookup returns CDR1 SGHVS and CDR2 FQNEAQ. CDR3 bases: TGTGCCAGCAGCTTGGGATTACTAGCGGGAGGTGGGCAAGAGACCCAGTACTTC. This codes for CASSLGLLAGGGQETQYF.

This chain connects TRBV6-1 to TRBJ2-5; TRBD2 agrees at 9 bases. Germline V gene sequence: CDR1 MNHNS, CDR2 SASEGT. CDR3 length equals 15 residues. V lost 0 bases and J lost 5; bases outside the gene matches: 4. CDR3 bases: TGTGCCAGCAGTGAAGCTAGCGGGAGCGGCGAGACCCAGTACTTC. Translation gives CASSEASGSGETQYF.

The chain couples TRBV6-5 to TRBJ2-7; perhaps TRBD1 as D (5 bases). This CDR3 contains 13 residues. V was clipped by 2 bases and J by 5 bases, with 10 bases between them. Germline CDR1 and CDR2: MNHEY and SVGAGI. The DNA of the CDR3 is TGTGCCAGCAGTTACAGGGGCGGCGACGAGCAGTACTTC. Protein sequence: CASSYRGGDEQYF.

This clonotype has more than one count but fewer than ten. This chain joins TRBV20-1 and TRBJ2-1; D ambiguous. With 3 bases removed from V and 2 bases from J, the gap between germline ends came to 11 bases. Germline V CDR1 and CDR2: DFQATT, SNEGSKA (reference sequence). CDR3 length equals 14 residues. The CDR3 nucleotides are TGCAGTGCTAGTCGCGGATTAACCTACAATGAGCAGTTCTTC. Translated, it gives CSASRGLTYNEQFF.

V and J are TRBV20-1 and TRBJ1-2; no clear D. V gave up 1 base and J gave up 4 bases, with 28 bases separating them. The length of the CDR3 is 19 residues. Germline CDR1 DFQATT, CDR2 SNEGSKA (reference sequence). CDR3 in DNA: TGCAGTGCTAGAGGCGGACTCAGCCCAGGAGCCTTCCTCGGCTATGGCTACACCTTC. It codes for CSARGGLSPGAFLGYGYTF.

In its sample, this clonotype was seen a few times. This rearrangement joins TRBV20-1 to TRBJ2-6; D not resolved. Germline CDR1 and CDR2: DFQATT and SNEGSKA (reference sequence). This CDR3 region has 16 residues. The V end was cut by 6 bases, the J end by 2 bases, with 17 bases between. The chain's CDR3 is CSARKGKGPGANVLTF. DNA of the CDR3: TGCAGTGCCAGGAAAGGGAAAGGGCCTGGGGCCAACGTCCTGACTTTC.

The chain employs TRBV11-1 and TRBJ1-2; D is perhaps TRBD1 (5 bases). From germline, CDR1 is SGHAT and CDR2 FQDESV (reference sequence). Trimming cost V 5 bases and J 7 bases, with 17 bases left between them. The CDR3 length is 14 residues. The CDR3 region is CASSLTPGLGGYTF. The CDR3, as DNA: TGTGCCAGCAGCCTCACTCCAGGGTTGGGTGGCTACACCTTC. The entire variable domain, with the rest obtained from reference TRBV11-1 and TRBJ1-2, is as follows: EAEVAQSPRYKITEKSQAVAFWCDPISGHATLYWYRQILGQGPELLVQFQDESVVDDSQLPKDRFSAERLKGVDSTLKIQPAELGDSAMYLCASSLTPGLGGYTFGSGTRLTVV.

V is TRBV27 and J is TRBJ2-1, with 12 positions matching TRBD2. There are 15 residues in the CDR3. Germline V gene lookup returns CDR1 MNHEY and CDR2 SMNVEV (reference sequence). With 6 bases clipped from V and 0 bases from J, the junction kept 0 bases outside the gene matches. The CDR3: CASRTSGSSYNEQFF. The CDR3, as DNA: TGTGCCAGCAGGACTAGCGGGAGCTCCTACAATGAGCAGTTCTTC.

The rearrangement joins TRBV19 to TRBJ1-5, with 8 bases that match TRBD1. This CDR3 spans 17 amino acids. The germline gives CDR1 LNHDA, CDR2 SQIVND (reference sequence). The trim removed 5 bases at V and 2 bases at J, leaving 11 bases unmatched. The CDR3 region has the DNA TGTGCCAGTAGTTTAGTGGACAGGGTTCCCCGCAATCAGCCCCAGCATTTT. It is translated as CASSLVDRVPRNQPQHF.

The V and J genes are TRBV4-1 and TRBJ1-6, with a possible D match to TRBD1 (5 bases). Germline V gene data show CDR1 as MGHRA and CDR2 as YSYEKL. V gave up 5 bases and J gave up 7 bases, with 12 bases separating them. The CDR3 runs 14 residues. CDR3 in DNA: TGCGCCAGCAGCAAGGGACTCAGAAATTCACCCCTCCACTTT. As protein: CASSKGLRNSPLHF.

The rearrangement links TRBV7-2 to TRBJ2-3, with D tentatively TRBD1 (5 bases). The CDR3 has 13 amino acids. V was cut by 5 bases and J by 3 bases, with 9 bases left in between. CDR1 and CDR2 from the germline V gene are SGHTA and FQGNSA. The CDR3 loop is CASSTGATDTQYF. DNA for the CDR3: TGTGCCAGCAGCACTGGGGCAACAGATACGCAGTATTTT.

The chain uses TRBV4-3 and TRBJ1-1; 7 nucleotides line up with TRBD1. Germline CDR1 is LGHNA and CDR2 is YSLEER. After removal of 4 bases from V and 8 bases from J, the junction contained 4 bases not matched to a gene. The CDR3 runs to 12 residues. As DNA, the CDR3 is TGCGCCAGCAGCCGAACGGGACAGGAAGCTTTCTTT. Amino acid sequence: CASSRTGQEAFF.

This clonotype was detected a few times. DNA of the CDR3: TGTGCCAGCAGCTTGGGGGACAGCTATAATTCACCCCTCCACTTT. Translating gives CASSLGDSYNSPLHF. The V and J genes are TRBV7-6 and TRBJ1-6; TRBD1 agrees at 7 bases. From germline, CDR1 is SGHVS and CDR2 FNYEAQ. The junction had 2 bases not matched to a gene; V was cut back by 3 bases and J by 3 bases. CDR3 size: 15 residues.

This chain connects TRBV2 to TRBJ1-5; D is ambiguous. The CDR3 is 13 residues long. CDR1 SNHLY and CDR2 FYNNEI come from the germline V gene. V was pared by 7 bases and J by 4 bases, with 11 bases between. The CDR3 sequence is CASTRSGNQPQHF. The CDR3, as DNA: TGTGCCAGCACCCGGTCGGGGAATCAGCCCCAGCATTTT.

This clonotype came up once. V usage is TRBV20-1 and J usage is TRBJ2-3; D remains unclear. The CDR3 extends over 13 amino acids. Germline V lookup: CDR1 DFQATT, CDR2 SNEGSKA (reference sequence). V was shortened by 3 bases and J by 3 bases, with 10 bases between the two germline ends. In DNA form, the CDR3 reads TGCAGTGCTAGTGCTGTAGGGACAGATACGCAGTATTTT. It specifies CSASAVGTDTQYF.

The chain combines TRBV6-4 with TRBJ1-2, with 8 bases matching TRBD1. CDR1 is MRHNA and CDR2 is SNTAGT in the germline V gene. There are 13 residues in the CDR3. J was trimmed by 7 bases and V by 5 bases; bases with no gene match: 6. The CDR3 DNA reads as TGTGCCAGCAGTCCGACAGGGGCGAGTGGCTACACCTTC. Protein sequence: CASSPTGASGYTF.

This chain connects TRBV20-1 to TRBJ1-1, with TRBD1 as a possible D gene (6 bases). V was clipped by 5 bases and J by 1 base, with 8 bases between them. CDR3 length equals 12 residues. Germline-derived CDR1 and CDR2 are DFQATT and SNEGSKA (reference sequence). The CDR3 spells CSAGGANTEAFF. CDR3 DNA: TGCAGTGCTGGGGGGGCGAACACTGAAGCTTTCTTT.

The V and J genes are TRBV29-1 and TRBJ2-2; 10 bases match TRBD1. Germline CDR1 reads SQVTM; CDR2 reads ANQGSEA. There are 13 residues in the CDR3. V gave up 7 bases and J gave up 8 bases; unmatched junction bases: 7. The CDR3 loop is CSANRDRGGELFF. The CDR3 DNA follows: TGCAGCGCGAACCGGGACAGGGGTGGGGAGCTGTTTTTT.

This clonotype was detected only a few times. The chain carries TRBV6-5 and TRBJ1-2, with TRBD1 identical over 11 bases. The CDR3 is 16 amino acids. The junction had 7 bases not matched to a gene; V was cut back by 2 bases and J by 5 bases. Germline V gene lookup returns CDR1 MNHEY and CDR2 SVGAGI. The CDR3: CASSYLRTGGSYGYTF. The CDR3 bases are TGTGCCAGCAGTTACCTTAGGACAGGGGGCAGTTATGGCTACACCTTC.

There are a few counts of this clonotype. The rearrangement links TRBV6-5 to TRBJ1-1, with 7 bases aligning to TRBD1. This CDR3 contains 14 residues. The junction had 7 bases not matched to a gene; V was cut back by 4 bases and J by 5 bases. Per germline, CDR1 MNHEY and CDR2 SVGAGI. The DNA for the CDR3 is TGTGCCAGCAGTTTCTACAGGGGAGGGACTGAAGCTTTCTTT. Residues: CASSFYRGGTEAFF.